This entry lists 14 T cell receptor beta chains sequenced from one sample in a study of monozygotic twins with cystic fibrosis (dated by TCRdb to the early 2020s). The method behind the library was the immunoSEQ multiplex PCR assay. Entries here come from immuneACCESS through TCRdb and include only in-frame sequences with V and J called. Some clones fail to appear in such tables; in the studies checked, an unresolved V gene covers under half of the shortfall, and the cause of the remainder is unknown. Recorded for this sample are more than 12,000 clones; around 98% of them occurred a single time. The ten largest clones capture around 0.41% of the sample. Sequencing was done on a sample of blood. Receptor source: a girl aged 2-9 years with cystic fibrosis.

This clone was seen a single time. The chain couples TRBV19 to TRBJ1-1; the match to TRBD1 covers 8 bases. The junction had 13 bases not matched to a gene; V was cut back by 8 bases and J by 5 bases. The CDR3 runs to 15 residues. CDR1 and CDR2 from the germline V gene are LNHDA and SQIVND (reference sequence). The CDR3 sequence is CASHRLDRGGTEAFF. The CDR3 coding sequence is TGTGCCAGTCACCGCCTAGACAGGGGAGGAACTGAAGCTTTCTTT.

The chain carries TRBV4-3 and TRBJ1-3, with a weak D call TRBD1 (5 bases). CDR1 and CDR2 (germline): LGHNA, YSLEER. This CDR3 region has 15 residues. V lost 1 base and J 8 bases, leaving 15 bases between the germline ends. CDR3 in DNA: TGCGCCAGCAGCCAAGTTCGGTCGGGGACCGACACCATATATTTT. Residues: CASSQVRSGTDTIYF.

In this sample, this clone turned up once. V and J are TRBV7-3 and TRBJ2-3; D is undetermined. The length of the CDR3 is 11 residues. From germline, CDR1 is SGHTA and CDR2 FQGTGA. The ends were cut back, 5 bases at V and 10 bases at J, with 10 bases in the middle. In nucleotides, the CDR3 is TGTGCCAGCAGCCCAGGTGATGCGCAGTATTTT. Protein sequence: CASSPGDAQYF.

This sequence joins TRBV6-5 and TRBJ2-5; D unresolved. Germline values: CDR1 MNHEY, CDR2 SVGAGI. V was clipped by 7 bases and J by 4 bases, with 13 bases between them. The CDR3 extends over 13 amino acids. The DNA of the CDR3 is TGTGCCAGCACCTACTCGGGCGGAGAGACCCAGTACTTC. Translated: CASTYSGGETQYF.

The chain combines TRBV19 with TRBJ2-7, with 7 bases that match TRBD1. The CDR3 loop spans 13 amino acids. V shed 7 bases and J 0 bases; nucleotides not matched to a gene: 3. Germline CDR1 reads LNHDA; CDR2 reads SQIVND (reference sequence). CDR3 sequence: CASKDRLSYEQYF. In nucleotides, the CDR3 is TGTGCCAGTAAGGACAGGCTCTCCTACGAGCAGTACTTC. The full variable domain, in which reference TRBV19 and TRBJ2-7 provide the parts outside the CDR3, is DGGITQSPKYLFRKEGQNVTLSCEQNLNHDAMYWYRQDPGQGLRLIYYSQIVNDFQKGDIAEGYSVSREKKESFPLTVTSAQKNPTAFYLCASKDRLSYEQYFGPGTRLTVT.

This rearrangement joins TRBV10-1 to TRBJ2-5; 12 bases fit TRBD2. The V segment lost 11 bases and the J segment 4 bases; nucleotides outside the gene matches: 14. CDR1 is WNHNN, CDR2 SYGVQD, per germline (reference sequence). CDR3 length: 16 residues. The CDR3 coding sequence is TGCGCCTCCCGGACTAGCGGGAAGACGTCACCAGAGACCCAGTACTTC. Translation gives CASRTSGKTSPETQYF.

The gene calls are TRBV11-2 and TRBJ2-7, with D perhaps matching TRBD1 or TRBD2 (5 bases each). V was trimmed by 6 bases and J by 2 bases, leaving 26 bases between them. From germline, CDR1 is SGHAT and CDR2 FQNNGV. The CDR3 sequence is 18 residues long. In DNA form, the CDR3 reads TGTGCCAGCAGACTCAGACCAGGAACCGGGACGGGAACCTACGAGCAGTACTTC. Amino acid sequence: CASRLRPGTGTGTYEQYF.

The V gene is TRBV6-5, the J gene TRBJ1-1; TRBD1 is a possible D gene (5 bases). This CDR3 has 13 amino acids. With 5 bases removed from V and 4 bases from J, the gap between germline ends came to 11 bases. Germline CDR1 is MNHEY and CDR2 is SVGAGI. CDR3 protein: CASSPKDTTEAFF. CDR3 nucleotide sequence: TGTGCCAGCAGTCCGAAGGACACCACTGAAGCTTTCTTT.

This sequence joins TRBV5-1 and TRBJ2-1; 7 bases match TRBD2. Per germline, CDR1 SGHRS and CDR2 YFSETQ. V shed 0 bases, J shed 3 bases, and the junction held 6 bases outside the gene matches. The CDR3 has 16 residues. The CDR3 protein is CASSLAGAGFYNEQFF. CDR3 DNA: TGCGCCAGCAGCTTGGCTGGAGCGGGGTTCTACAATGAGCAGTTCTTC.

V usage is TRBV9 and J usage is TRBJ2-1; possibly TRBD2 for D (6 bases). The CDR3 loop spans 17 amino acids. Trimming removed 4 bases from V and 4 bases from J, with 21 bases in between. The germline V gene encodes CDR1 SGDLS and CDR2 YYNGEE. CDR3 nucleotide sequence: TGTGCCAGCAGCCCCCTAGGGGTAGCGGAAACTTACAATGAGCAGTTCTTC. It translates to CASSPLGVAETYNEQFF.

This clone appeared once. This chain links TRBV27 with TRBJ1-1; unclear D gene. CDR1 is MNHEY and CDR2 is SMNVEV in the germline V gene (reference sequence). This CDR3 spans 13 amino acids. Trimming removed 5 bases from V and 0 bases from J, with 7 bases in between. The CDR3 nucleotides are TGTGCCAGCAGTACTTCCATGAACACTGAAGCTTTCTTT. The encoded protein is CASSTSMNTEAFF.

The CDR3 nucleotides read TGTGCCAGCAGCCTAGGGGGCACAGGAGGAGAGACCCAGTACTTC. This codes for CASSLGGTGGETQYF. The rearrangement links TRBV6-6 to TRBJ2-5; 7 positions match TRBD1. This CDR3 has 15 amino acids. Looked up from germline, CDR1 is MNHNY and CDR2 is SVGAGI (reference sequence). Trimming removed 6 bases from V and 4 bases from J; junction bases left unmatched: 11.

The chain is built from TRBV2 and TRBJ1-1, with a weak D call TRBD1 (6 bases). CDR3 length equals 13 residues. CDR1 and CDR2 (germline): SNHLY, FYNNEI. Trimming shortened V by 10 bases and J by 4 bases, and 16 bases separated the two germline ends. The CDR3 sequence is CANGGPLGTEAFF. Here the CDR3 DNA reads TGTGCCAACGGGGGGCCTCTGGGCACTGAAGCTTTCTTT.

The V call is TRBV27, the J call TRBJ2-1; D could derive from TRBD1 or TRBD2 (5 bases each). Trimming removed 5 bases from V and 3 bases from J, with 11 bases in between. The CDR3 is 14 amino acids. The germline CDR1 and CDR2 sequences are MNHEY and SMNVEV (reference sequence). The CDR3 bases are TGTGCCAGCAGTCCTCCGGGACGCTACAATGAGCAGTTCTTC. Translating gives CASSPPGRYNEQFF.